This entry lists 4 T cell receptor beta chains sequenced from one sample in a study of blood T cell repertoires in COVID-19. Sequenced by immunoSEQ multiplex PCR; TCRdb stores in-frame clones only, minus some. The sample lists 110,000 to 150,000 clones, about 87% seen once, with 1.7% in the top ten. Sequenced sample: peripheral blood. The source of these receptors is a woman between 45 and 60 years old with acute or convalescent COVID-19.

The chain couples TRBV10-3 to TRBJ2-7; D ambiguous. Germline assignment: CDR1 ENHRY and CDR2 SYGVKD. V gave up 3 bases and J gave up 0 bases, with 6 bases separating them. The CDR3 length is 13 residues. CDR3 region: CAISDSSSYEQYF. The CDR3 DNA sequence: TGTGCCATCAGTGACTCGAGCTCCTACGAGCAGTACTTC.

The gene calls are TRBV19 and TRBJ1-1, with D unclear. The germline CDR1 and CDR2 sequences are LNHDA and SQIVND (reference sequence). This CDR3 comprises 13 residues. V lost 5 bases and J 8 bases, leaving 15 bases between the germline ends. CDR3 nucleotide sequence: TGTGCCAGTAGTTTACTCGACATATCCGAAGCTTTCTTT. Its protein product is CASSLLDISEAFF.

The chain is built from TRBV2 and TRBJ1-1, with D unresolved. The CDR3 runs to 13 residues. Trimming took 6 bases from V and 0 from J, leaving 8 bases between them. Germline-derived CDR1 and CDR2 are SNHLY and FYNNEI. The CDR3 spells CASRRGLNTEAFF. The CDR3 nucleotides read TGTGCCAGCAGGAGAGGGTTGAACACTGAAGCTTTCTTT.

The V call is TRBV29-1, the J call TRBJ2-2, with a possible D match to TRBD1 (6 bases). This CDR3 has 14 residues. V lost 3 bases and J 7 bases, leaving 15 bases between the germline ends. Per germline, CDR1 SQVTM and CDR2 ANQGSEA. The CDR3 loop reads CSVDKGGRGGELFF. The CDR3 DNA reads as TGCAGCGTTGATAAAGGGGGTCGGGGCGGGGAGCTGTTTTTT.